This is a list of T cell receptor beta chains from one sample in a study of cytomegalovirus exposure and HLA in healthy donors. The assay was immunoSEQ multiplex PCR, and TCRdb's table has in-frame clones only and misses some. The sample contains about 93,000 clones, about 79% of which appear only once. The sequenced sample was PBMCs. The receptors originated from a man aged 50 or older in good health and CMV-seronegative. Each CDR3 is given with its conserved first and last residue. The D gene is left open where the match is weak. Size is stated for part of the rows, as once, few or many counts, or as a class when the clone is expanded.

TRBD2 | TRBJ2-7 | TRBV9 | - | CASSPSTSGSYEQYF | TGTGCCAGCAGCCCCTCCACTAGCGGGTCCTACGAGCAGTACTTC
- | TRBJ2-2 | TRBV10-1 | once | CASSPTQGWYTGELFF | TGCGCCAGCAGCCCGACCCAGGGGTGGTACACCGGGGAGCTGTTTTTT
- | TRBJ2-5 | TRBV6-5 | - | CASSQTRGYQETQYF | TGTGCCAGCAGTCAAACACGGGGATACCAAGAGACCCAGTACTTC
TRBD1 | TRBJ1-2 | TRBV5-1 | - | CASHGGQGAKGYTF | TGCGCCAGCCACGGGGGACAGGGGGCAAAGGGCTACACCTTC
- | TRBJ2-5 | TRBV7-2 | - | CASSPSTGEGETQYF | TGTGCCAGCAGCCCCTCGACAGGGGAGGGAGAGACCCAGTACTTC
- | TRBJ1-1 | TRBV6-5 | - | CASSSLQGWDTEAFF | TGTGCCAGCAGCTCCCTTCAGGGGTGGGACACTGAAGCTTTCTTT
- | TRBJ2-3 | TRBV2 | - | CASSDKRTNTDTQYF | TGTGCCAGCAGTGATAAGCGGACCAACACAGATACGCAGTATTTT
- | TRBJ2-1 | TRBV13 | - | CASSRRQYSDREQFF | TGTGCCAGCAGCCGTCGACAGTATTCGGACCGAGAGCAGTTCTTC
TRBD1 | TRBJ2-7 | TRBV29-1 | - | CSGRQGRGGEQYF | TGCAGCGGAAGACAGGGAAGAGGAGGCGAGCAGTACTTC
TRBD1 | TRBJ1-1 | TRBV5-8 | - | CASSLAGQANTEAFF | TGTGCCAGCAGCTTGGCGGGACAGGCTAACACTGAAGCTTTCTTT
- | TRBJ2-5 | TRBV6-6 | - | CASSYSGGEETQYF | TGTGCCAGCAGTTACTCCGGGGGAGAAGAGACCCAGTACTTC
TRBD1 | TRBJ1-5 | TRBV5-6 | - | CASSSLGDRDQPQHF | TGTGCCAGCAGCTCCCTGGGGGACAGGGATCAGCCCCAGCATTTT
TRBD1 | TRBJ1-3 | TRBV30 | - | CAWSGQGSTGNTIYF | TGTGCCTGGAGCGGACAGGGGTCAACTGGAAACACCATATATTTT
TRBD2 | TRBJ2-2 | TRBV6-5 | - | CASSYQGLGNTGELFF | TGTGCCAGCAGTTACCAGGGACTAGGAAACACCGGGGAGCTGTTTTTT
TRBD1 | TRBJ1-3 | TRBV19 | - | CASSGRQGAISGNTIYF | TGTGCCAGTAGTGGACGACAGGGGGCTATCTCTGGAAACACCATATATTTT
- | TRBJ2-5 | TRBV4-1 | - | CASSQEGRGTGFQYF | TGCGCCAGCAGCCAAGAAGGAAGGGGAACAGGTTTCCAGTACTTC
- | TRBJ2-1 | TRBV11-3 | - | CASSLTLAVREQFF | TGTGCCAGCAGCTTAACTCTCGCGGTTCGTGAGCAGTTCTTC
TRBD1 | TRBJ1-1 | TRBV6-6 | few | CASRTGPEAFF | TGTGCCAGCAGGACAGGGCCTGAAGCTTTCTTT
TRBD1 | TRBJ1-2 | TRBV5-6 | once | CASSLNPGQGARGYTF | TGTGCCAGCAGCTTGAACCCCGGACAGGGGGCACGGGGCTACACCTTC
- | TRBJ1-5 | TRBV23-1 | - | CASSQSRAGNQPQHF | TGCGCCAGCAGTCAATCGAGGGCGGGGAATCAGCCCCAGCATTTT
- | TRBJ2-5 | TRBV25-1 | - | CASRGEAVFETQYF | TGTGCCAGCAGAGGCGAGGCCGTGTTTGAGACCCAGTACTTC
TRBD1 | TRBJ2-1 | TRBV19 | - | CASSPQPRTGTGRGSYNEQFF | TGTGCCAGTAGTCCTCAACCCCGGACAGGGACCGGGAGAGGCTCCTACAATGAGCAGTTCTTC
- | TRBJ2-2 | TRBV9 | - | CASSGHRAQNTGELFF | TGTGCCAGCAGCGGCCACAGGGCCCAGAACACCGGGGAGCTGTTTTTT
TRBD2 | TRBJ2-3 | TRBV7-8 | - | CASSSGTTSTDTQYF | TGTGCCAGCAGCTCCGGGACTACCAGCACAGATACGCAGTATTTT
- | TRBJ2-7 | TRBV7-2 | - | CASSFSGEQYF | TGTGCCAGCAGCTTTTCGGGCGAGCAGTACTTC
- | TRBJ2-2 | TRBV5-6 | - | CASSFDGGPGELFF | TGTGCCAGCAGCTTCGATGGTGGCCCCGGGGAGCTGTTTTTT
- | TRBJ2-7 | TRBV25-1 | - | CASSGSGRTEFYEQYF | TGTGCCAGCAGCGGTTCGGGGCGGACAGAATTCTACGAGCAGTACTTC
TRBD2 | TRBJ2-1 | TRBV29-1 | - | CSVNGVPSGRAYAEQFF | TGCAGCGTGAATGGGGTCCCTAGCGGGAGGGCCTACGCTGAGCAGTTCTTC
- | TRBJ2-7 | TRBV7-2 | - | CASSLVRLAFYYEQYF | TGTGCCAGCAGCTTAGTGAGGCTAGCCTTTTACTACGAGCAGTACTTC
TRBD1 | TRBJ1-1 | TRBV18 | - | CASSPGQRNTEAFF | TGTGCCAGCTCACCGGGACAGAGGAACACTGAAGCTTTCTTT
- | TRBJ1-1 | TRBV7-3 | - | CASSLLGVGNTEAFF | TGTGCCAGCAGCCTTTTAGGGGTGGGGAACACTGAAGCTTTCTTT
- | TRBJ2-1 | TRBV11-3 | - | CASSLGTAYNEQFF | TGTGCCAGCAGCTTGGGGACTGCCTACAATGAGCAGTTCTTC
TRBD1 | TRBJ2-7 | TRBV4-1 | - | CASSQLSTGAYEQYF | TGCGCCAGCAGCCAACTATCGACAGGGGCCTACGAGCAGTACTTC
TRBD2 | TRBJ2-3 | TRBV7-9 | - | CASSLGGTSGDTQYF | TGTGCCAGCAGCTTAGGCGGGACTAGCGGAGATACGCAGTATTTT
TRBD1 | TRBJ1-2 | TRBV6-1 | - | CASSEPTTGSLGDGYTF | TGTGCCAGCAGTGAACCGACGACAGGGTCGCTTGGGGATGGCTACACCTTC
TRBD2 | TRBJ2-1 | TRBV18 | - | CASSPAPGLVSPYNEQFF | TGTGCCAGCTCACCAGCCCCCGGACTAGTGAGCCCCTACAATGAGCAGTTCTTC
TRBD1 | TRBJ1-2 | TRBV28 | few | CASIWTGGNYGYTF | TGTGCCAGCATCTGGACAGGGGGCAACTATGGCTACACCTTC
- | TRBJ1-3 | TRBV12-5 | - | CASAPISGNTIYF | TGTGCTAGTGCCCCTATATCCGGAAACACCATATATTTT
- | TRBJ2-3 | TRBV27 | - | CASRDRPTDTQYF | TGTGCCAGCAGGGACAGACCCACAGATACGCAGTATTTT
TRBD2 | TRBJ2-1 | TRBV28 | once | CASSLGGAGGMNEQFF | TGTGCCAGCAGTTTAGGGGGAGCGGGAGGGATGAATGAGCAGTTCTTC
TRBD1 | TRBJ1-4 | TRBV28 | - | CASSLHPGTGGEKLFF | TGTGCCAGCAGTCTCCACCCCGGGACAGGCGGAGAAAAACTGTTTTTT